This T cell receptor (beta chain) came from a study of shared clonotypes between healthy human individuals. Turning to the study itself: Donor composition was two women and a few men, aged 18 to 49.

To note about this clone: Its specificity is unknown.

Clones were sequenced by immunoSEQ multiplex PCR, and TCRdb holds only the in-frame ones, with some missing. The sample has 640,000 or so clones, about 78% seen once. Study observations and caveats: Exclusively blood specimens were collected; tissue repertoires likely differ.

Germline CDR1 LNHDA, CDR2 SQIVND (reference sequence). The CDR3 contains 19 residues. Trimming removed 5 bases from V and 5 bases from J; junction bases left unmatched: 18. The rearrangement joins TRBV19 to TRBJ2-4, with 10 nucleotides matching TRBD2. Specimen: memory CD4+ T cells sorted from blood. Sample subset: CD45RA-negative fraction. This clonotype originated in a woman aged 30 to 39 in good health. Written as DNA, the CDR3 is TGTGCCAGTAGTCCCTCGGGCCCCGGCCTAGCGGGAGCGGAAAACATTCAGTACTTC. Its protein product is CASSPSGPGLAGAENIQYF.